These 6 T cell receptor beta chains share one sample of origin, sequenced in a study of blood T cell repertoires in COVID-19. Assay: immunoSEQ multiplex PCR; the TCRdb copy retains only in-frame clones and omits some. The table lists roughly 230,000 clones, roughly 89% of them singletons, with approximately 5% in the top ten. Sequencing was done on a sample of peripheral blood. The receptors derive from a woman aged 40 to 50 who had recovered from COVID-19.

This clone was recorded a few times. The rearrangement uses TRBV2 and TRBJ1-3; TRBD1 matches 9 bases. Per germline, CDR1 SNHLY and CDR2 FYNNEI. Trimming cost V 8 bases and J 0 bases; bases outside gene matches: 8. The CDR3 is 16 amino acids. The chain's CDR3 is CASLDEQGASGNTIYF. In DNA form, the CDR3 reads TGTGCCAGCTTGGACGAACAGGGGGCCTCTGGAAACACCATATATTTT.

V and J are TRBV25-1 and TRBJ1-4; 7 bases match TRBD1. Germline-derived CDR1 and CDR2 are MGHDK and SYGVNS. J was trimmed by 7 bases and V by 5 bases; bases with no gene match: 10. The CDR3 consists of 15 residues. The CDR3 DNA is TGTGCCAGCAGTTTCCAGACAGGGAAGGTTGAAAAACTGTTTTTT. Translation gives CASSFQTGKVEKLFF.

This clone was found once. The V call is TRBV7-9, the J call TRBJ2-1; TRBD1 matches 7 bases. Germline V gene sequence: CDR1 SEHNR, CDR2 FQNEAQ (reference sequence). V lost 0 bases, J lost 0 bases, and 5 bases stayed unmatched. The CDR3 contains 17 residues. CDR3 nucleotides: TGTGCCAGCAGCTTAGCGGGCAGGGGGAGCTCCTACAATGAGCAGTTCTTC. Encoded protein: CASSLAGRGSSYNEQFF.

The J gene is TRBJ2-3, the V gene TRBV28; D not resolved. The CDR3 is 14 residues long. CDR1 and CDR2 from the germline V gene are MDHEN and SYDVKM. The V and J ends lost 4 bases and 4 bases respectively, with 12 bases between them. This chain's CDR3 is CASSSPKRSDTQYF. In DNA, the CDR3 is TGTGCCAGCAGTTCGCCAAAGAGATCAGATACGCAGTATTTT.

The chain couples TRBV30 to TRBJ1-5, with no clear D. The CDR3 runs 13 residues. Trimming stripped 0 bases from V and 3 bases from J, with 6 bases between. Per the germline V gene, CDR1 is GTSNPN and CDR2 is SVGIG (reference sequence). The CDR3 loop reads CAWSVYTNQPQHF. As DNA, the CDR3 is TGTGCCTGGAGTGTATACACCAATCAGCCCCAGCATTTT.

The chain recombines TRBV28 with TRBJ2-5; 7 bases map to TRBD2. Unmatched junction bases numbered 9, after V lost 6 bases and J lost 5 bases. The CDR3 has 14 residues. Looked up from germline, CDR1 is MDHEN and CDR2 is SYDVKM. This CDR3 is CASRDAGEQETQYF. The CDR3, as DNA: TGTGCCAGCAGAGATGCGGGAGAACAGGAGACCCAGTACTTC.